This T cell receptor beta chain was sequenced for a study of OX40 agonist ivuxolimab in advanced cancers. Study information: Patients with hepatocellular carcinoma, melanoma, renal cell or head and neck cancer made up the dose-escalation patients. With a range of 23 to 79, age averaged approximately 54 years, and approximately 83% were male. Checkpoint inhibitors had been given previously to roughly 40% of patients. Broader study findings: Expanded clones tended on average to be more numerous among CD8+ T cells than CD4+.

Concerning this clone: The target antigen is unknown.

The table came from immunoSEQ multiplex PCR; TCRdb's copy has only in-frame clones and leaves some out. The table has some 50,000 clones, around 87% seen once. This clonotype was sampled from an adult with an advanced solid tumor such as melanoma, head and neck, liver or kidney cancer. The sequencing here drew on CD4+ or CD8+ T cells sorted from blood, taken in a trial of the OX40 agonist ivuxolimab.

The CDR3: CASSATGGMQTQYF. The CDR3 DNA reads TGTGCCAGCAGCGCCACAGGGGGCATGCAGACCCAGTACTTC. The rearrangement joins TRBV7-9 to TRBJ2-5; 9 bases match TRBD1. The junction had 7 bases not matched to a gene; V was cut back by 5 bases and J by 6 bases. The CDR3 spans 14 residues. Germline CDR1 and CDR2: SEHNR and FQNEAQ (reference sequence).